These 29 T cell receptor beta chains originate from one sample sequenced in a study of blood T cell repertoires in COVID-19. Method: immunoSEQ multiplex PCR; TCRdb's copy keeps in-frame clones and lacks some. The table has fewer than 350,000 clones, 89% seen once. Sequencing was done on a sample of PBMCs or T cells enriched from blood (not recorded which). The receptor set was obtained from a woman between 35 and 50 years old who had recovered from COVID-19.

The chain is built from TRBV10-3 and TRBJ1-1, with D possibly TRBD1 on 5 matching bases. The CDR3 contains 15 residues. Trimming took 6 bases from V and 1 from J, leaving 15 bases between them. Germline V lookup: CDR1 ENHRY, CDR2 SYGVKD. CDR3 region: CAIRPKGHPNTEAFF. CDR3 nucleotide sequence: TGTGCCATCAGGCCAAAAGGACACCCGAACACTGAAGCTTTCTTT.

The chain links TRBV7-3 to TRBJ2-5, with 10 bases aligning to TRBD2. The CDR3 runs to 15 residues. Trimming at V came to 6 bases and at J to 1 base, leaving 5 bases not matched to a gene. Looked up from germline, CDR1 is SGHTA and CDR2 is FQGTGA. The CDR3 sequence: CASSRLAGAQETQYF. CDR3 DNA sequence: TGTGCCAGCAGTCGTCTAGCGGGAGCCCAAGAGACCCAGTACTTC.

The chain joins TRBV7-2 to TRBJ2-3; 7 bases match TRBD2. Germline CDR1 SGHTA, CDR2 FQGNSA. The CDR3 length is 12 residues. The V and J ends lost 10 bases and 3 bases, in that order; junction bases with no gene match: 4. The DNA for the CDR3 is TGTGCCACGGGGGGTACGACAGATACGCAGTATTTT. It is translated as CATGGTTDTQYF.

The rearrangement links TRBV3-1 (or the pseudogene TRBV3-2) to TRBJ2-7; 9 bases fit TRBD2. J gave up 2 bases and V 4 bases, and 6 bases lay outside the gene matches. This CDR3 spans 15 amino acids. CDR1 and CDR2 from the germline V gene are LGHDT and YNNKEL (reference sequence). The CDR3 region is CASSLAAGGPYEQYF. In DNA form, the CDR3 reads TGTGCCAGCAGCCTAGCAGCGGGGGGCCCCTACGAGCAGTACTTC.

CDR3 nucleotide sequence: TGTGCCAGCAGTGGACAGGGGGGAAATTCACCCCTCCACTTT. Protein sequence: CASSGQGGNSPLHF. The chain uses TRBV2 and TRBJ1-6, with 9 bases identical to TRBD1. CDR1 and CDR2 from the germline V gene are SNHLY and FYNNEI. The CDR3 length is 14 residues. V dropped 4 bases and J dropped 7; count of bases not matched to a gene: 2.

V usage is TRBV18 and J usage is TRBJ1-3, with 9 bases aligning to TRBD1. With 3 bases clipped from V and 1 base from J, the junction kept 1 base outside the gene matches. Germline CDR1 reads KGHSH; CDR2 reads LQKENI. This CDR3 has 15 residues. Written as DNA, the CDR3 is TGTGCCAGCTCACCGGGACAGGGTTCTGGAAACACCATATATTTT. It yields the protein CASSPGQGSGNTIYF.

V and J are TRBV7-9 and TRBJ1-2; 10 nucleotides line up with TRBD1. J was trimmed by 2 bases and V by 1 base; bases with no gene match: 10. The germline V gene encodes CDR1 SEHNR and CDR2 FQNEAQ (reference sequence). The CDR3 has 18 residues. In DNA, the CDR3 is TGTGCCAGCAGCTTAGGTTCCGGGACAGGGGAAAGGAACTATGGCTACACCTTC. As protein: CASSLGSGTGERNYGYTF.

The chain joins TRBV5-1 to TRBJ2-3; 10 nucleotides match TRBD1. CDR3 length equals 18 residues. Unmatched junction bases numbered 12, after V lost 3 bases and J lost 2 bases. Germline CDR1 SGHRS, CDR2 YFSETQ. The CDR3 protein is CASSYGPGQGWNTDTQYF. CDR3 bases: TGCGCCAGCAGCTACGGGCCGGGACAGGGGTGGAACACAGATACGCAGTATTTT. The whole variable domain, filled in from reference TRBV5-1 and TRBJ2-3, reads KAGVTQTPRYLIKTRGQQVTLSCSPISGHRSVSWYQQTPGQGLQFLFEYFSETQRNKGNFPGRFSGRQFSNSRSEMNVSTLELGDSALYLCASSYGPGQGWNTDTQYFGPGTRLTVL.

The sample holds a few counts of this clone. Distinct nucleotide sequences in the sample also encode this CDR3. The CDR3 here is CASSFSNNEQFF. The DNA of the CDR3 is TGTGCCAGCAGCTTCTCTAACAATGAGCAGTTCTTC. The chain couples TRBV11-2 to TRBJ2-1; D gene uncertain. This CDR3 is 12 amino acids long. From germline, CDR1 is SGHAT and CDR2 FQNNGV. V was shortened by 3 bases and J by 5 bases, with 5 bases between the two germline ends. Looking up the rest from reference TRBV11-2 and TRBJ2-1 gives the full variable domain: EAGVAQSPRYKIIEKRQSVAFWCNPISGHATLYWYQQILGQGPKLLIQFQNNGVVDDSQLPKDRFSAERLKGVDSTLKIQPAKLEDSAVYLCASSFSNNEQFFGPGTRLTVL.

The chain recombines TRBV6-5 with TRBJ1-1; TRBD1 is a possible D gene (6 bases). CDR3 length: 12 residues. CDR1 is MNHEY and CDR2 is SVGAGI in the germline V gene. Trimming shortened V by 8 bases and J by 0 bases, and 7 bases separated the two germline ends. CDR3 coding DNA: TGTGCCAGCGGGACATTGAACACTGAAGCTTTCTTT. Amino acid sequence: CASGTLNTEAFF.

The rearrangement joins TRBV7-3 to TRBJ2-1; 13 nucleotides agree with TRBD2. Looked up from germline, CDR1 is SGHTA and CDR2 is FQGTGA. The CDR3 spans 16 residues. Trimming removed 2 bases from V and 7 bases from J; junction bases left unmatched: 5. CDR3 sequence reads: CASSLGLAGVRNEQFF. The CDR3 DNA reads as TGTGCCAGCAGCTTAGGACTAGCGGGAGTGAGGAATGAGCAGTTCTTC.

V is TRBV6-6 and J is TRBJ2-1, with a possible D match to TRBD1 (5 bases). The CDR3 loop spans 13 amino acids. Germline V lookup: CDR1 MNHNY, CDR2 SVGAGI (reference sequence). V lost 5 bases and J lost 1, with 6 bases in between. This CDR3 is CASSRQSYNEQFF. CDR3 DNA sequence: TGTGCCAGCAGTCGACAGTCCTACAATGAGCAGTTCTTC.

V usage is TRBV25-1 and J usage is TRBJ2-1; TRBD2 aligns across 8 bases. The CDR3 totals 16 residues. Germline V gene sequence: CDR1 MGHDK, CDR2 SYGVNS. J gave up 9 bases and V 2 bases, and 12 bases lay outside the gene matches. CDR3 nucleotides: TGTGCCAGCAGTGAAATGATTGGACTAGCCGGGAGTGAGCAGTTCTTC. It codes for CASSEMIGLAGSEQFF.

V is TRBV6-5 and J is TRBJ2-1; 7 nucleotides agree with TRBD2. From germline, CDR1 is MNHEY and CDR2 SVGAGI. This CDR3 is built from 15 residues. The V segment lost 6 bases and the J segment 1 base; nucleotides outside the gene matches: 6. CDR3 nucleotide sequence: TGTGCCAGCAGCCCCAGCGGGAAGTCCTACAATGAGCAGTTCTTC. Its translation is CASSPSGKSYNEQFF.

The rearrangement joins TRBV14 to TRBJ1-2, with 9 bases matching TRBD1. The V and J ends lost 6 bases and 8 bases, in that order; junction bases with no gene match: 10. The CDR3 length is 14 residues. The germline V gene has CDR1 SGHDN and CDR2 FVKESK. The CDR3 DNA follows: TGTGCCAGCAGGCGACAGGGGGAAGTATCCGGCTACACCTTC. Residues: CASRRQGEVSGYTF.

The chain links TRBV6-4 to TRBJ2-3; 8 bases fit TRBD1. V shed 3 bases, J shed 0 bases, and the junction held 2 bases outside the gene matches. This CDR3 is 15 amino acids long. CDR1 and CDR2 (germline): MRHNA, SNTAGT. In DNA, the CDR3 is TGTGCCAGCAGTGAACAGGGGGATAGCACAGATACGCAGTATTTT. The encoded protein is CASSEQGDSTDTQYF.

The rearrangement links TRBV4-2 to TRBJ1-3; a weak D match, TRBD1 (5 bases). The CDR3 length is 16 residues. Trimming pared 3 bases from V and 0 bases from J, leaving 12 bases between. CDR1 LGHNA and CDR2 YNFKEQ come from the germline V gene. CDR3 nucleotides: TGTGCCAGCAGCCAGGAGACAGAACTCTCTGGAAACACCATATATTTT. Its protein is CASSQETELSGNTIYF.

This rearrangement joins TRBV10-3 to TRBJ1-1; D is ambiguous. Per germline, CDR1 ENHRY and CDR2 SYGVKD. V lost 6 bases and J 0 bases, leaving 11 bases between the germline ends. The CDR3 runs to 14 residues. The CDR3 nucleotides are TGTGCCATCAGGGAAGATCAGGTGAACACTGAAGCTTTCTTT. This encodes CAIREDQVNTEAFF.

The chain is built from TRBV30 and TRBJ1-1; D gene ambiguous. The CDR3 is made up of 13 amino acids. V lost 4 bases to trimming and J lost 4 bases, with 13 bases between them. CDR1 is GTSNPN, CDR2 SVGIG, per germline (reference sequence). The CDR3 bases are TGTGCCTGGACAGGTGATTTCGGCACTGAAGCTTTCTTT. Protein sequence: CAWTGDFGTEAFF.

The chain recombines TRBV5-1 with TRBJ1-1; D gene unclear. The V end lost 1 base, the J end lost 3 bases, and 7 bases lay between the germline ends. Germline loops: CDR1 SGHRS, CDR2 YFSETQ. This CDR3 region has 13 residues. This CDR3 reads CASSLITDTEAFF. CDR3 nucleotide sequence: TGCGCCAGCAGCTTGATAACGGACACTGAAGCTTTCTTT.

The chain is built from TRBV2 and TRBJ2-7; 10 nucleotides match TRBD1. The length of the CDR3 is 14 residues. The V gene's germline CDR1 is SNHLY and CDR2 FYNNEI. Trimming cost V 6 bases and J 4 bases; bases outside gene matches: 6. The CDR3: CASREGQGRYEQYF. The CDR3 DNA sequence: TGTGCCAGCAGGGAGGGACAGGGGAGGTACGAGCAGTACTTC.

The chain is built from TRBV30 and TRBJ2-1, with a possible D match to TRBD1 (5 bases). This CDR3 region has 16 residues. Germline-derived CDR1 and CDR2 are GTSNPN and SVGIG (reference sequence). Trimming took off 5 bases at V and 6 bases at J, with 23 bases between the two ends. The CDR3 nucleotides are TGTGCCTGGCAAAACCACGTTGGGGCGATCCCCAATGAGCAGTTCTTC. Translating it yields CAWQNHVGAIPNEQFF. The variable domain in full, completed from reference TRBV30 and TRBJ2-1, reads SQTIHQWPATLVQPVGSPLSLECTVEGTSNPNLYWYRQAAGRGLQLLFYSVGIGQISSEVPQNLSASRPQDRQFILSSKKLLLSDSGFYLCAWQNHVGAIPNEQFFGPGTRLTVL.

This chain links TRBV5-1 with TRBJ1-2; 12 positions agree with TRBD1. The V gene's germline CDR1 is SGHRS and CDR2 YFSETQ. V shed 3 bases and J 8 bases; nucleotides not matched to a gene: 5. The CDR3 spans 14 residues. The CDR3 reads CASSYGTGGWGYTF. CDR3 DNA sequence: TGCGCCAGCAGCTATGGGACAGGGGGCTGGGGCTACACCTTC.

The genes are TRBV7-9 and TRBJ2-3; D is ambiguous. V was pared by 1 base and J by 2 bases, with 7 bases between. Germline lookup yields CDR1 SEHNR and CDR2 FQNEAQ (reference sequence). The length of the CDR3 is 14 residues. The CDR3 DNA reads as TGTGCCAGCAGCTTAGGGCAGTCCACAGATACGCAGTATTTT. Its translation: CASSLGQSTDTQYF. The complete variable domain, with remaining parts taken from reference TRBV7-9 and TRBJ2-3, reads DTGVSQNPRHKITKRGQNVTFRCDPISEHNRLYWYRQTLGQGPEFLTYFQNEAQLEKSRLLSDRFSAERPKGSFSTLEIQRTEQGDSAMYLCASSLGQSTDTQYFGPGTRLTVL.

The V call is TRBV2, the J call TRBJ2-3, with D perhaps TRBD2 (6 bases). CDR3 length: 15 residues. V was clipped by 6 bases and J by 4 bases, with 17 bases between them. Per the germline V gene, CDR1 is SNHLY and CDR2 is FYNNEI. Here the CDR3 reads CASRAGPSPSDTQYF. The CDR3 bases are TGTGCCAGCAGGGCGGGGCCCTCCCCCTCAGATACGCAGTATTTT.

This rearrangement joins TRBV19 to TRBJ1-2, with TRBD1 identical over 10 bases. Trimming removed 5 bases from V and 4 bases from J; junction bases left unmatched: 10. CDR1 is LNHDA, CDR2 SQIVND, per germline (reference sequence). The CDR3 spans 16 residues. The DNA for the CDR3 is TGTGCCAGTAGTTCCCAGACAGGGGGCGTAATCTATGGCTACACCTTC. This sequence encodes CASSSQTGGVIYGYTF.

The V call is TRBV27, the J call TRBJ1-5; 8 bases align to TRBD1. The CDR3 has 15 residues. The trim removed 7 bases at V and 3 bases at J, leaving 8 bases unmatched. From germline, CDR1 is MNHEY and CDR2 SMNVEV (reference sequence). CDR3 sequence: CASKWDRRDNQPQHF. For the CDR3, the DNA is TGTGCCAGCAAGTGGGACAGGAGGGACAATCAGCCCCAGCATTTT.

V and J are TRBV6-2 or TRBV6-3 and TRBJ2-3; 11 bases are shared with TRBD2. V shed 5 bases, J shed 1 base, and the junction held 11 bases outside the gene matches. The CDR3 sequence is 18 residues long. Germline V gene lookup returns CDR1 MNHEY and CDR2 SVGEGT. The CDR3 DNA follows: TGTGCCAGCAGTAGCGGGACTAGCGGAGGAGGGGGCACAGATACGCAGTATTTT. Its translation: CASSSGTSGGGGTDTQYF.

CDR3 bases: TGTGCCAGCATAAGGGGAAAAGAGACCCAGTACTTC. As protein: CASIRGKETQYF. The rearrangement joins TRBV27 to TRBJ2-5, with D maybe TRBD1 (5 bases). Germline V CDR1 and CDR2: MNHEY, SMNVEV (reference sequence). This CDR3 region has 12 residues. V was trimmed by 7 bases and J by 3 bases, leaving 9 bases between them.